Detailed here is one TCR beta chain. The antigen it recognizes is unknown. Base qualities are not provided; no much larger clone lies one nucleotide away. The library relied on 5' RACE. Data came from a NextSeq 500. The TCR library protocol attached unique molecular identifiers to individual cDNA molecules to correct for sequencing error and PCR bias. TCR alpha and beta chains were both sequenced, and the abundances of alpha and beta sequences in each sample were closely correlated with each other. Per the source publication's procedure: Decombinator V4 was used to annotate the V gene, J gene and CDR3 of the TCR sequences. TCRs were defined as expanded if a significant change between any two time points was detected under a Poisson model with p below 0.0001. TCR abundances were normalised to the total number of TCRs sequenced in each sample and reported as counts per million. TRAV1-2 paired with TRAJ12, TRAJ20 or TRAJ33 defined MAIT TCRs, while TRAV10 paired with TRAJ18 defined iNKT TCRs. A search of VDJdb, accessed on 1 November 2021, was run for TCRs annotated to CMV, EBV and SARS-CoV-2, with TCRs annotated for multiple antigens excluded. Using fastp at Q25 and MiXCR, TCRdb reprocessed the public reads and kept productive beta chains. Each CDR3 protein gets just one entry, which takes the most common genes and DNA from the rows behind it. The V and J calls, along with clone size, are taken from TCRdb and not from the paper's own processing. Present in this sample are over 50,000 distinct CDR3 sequences, about 12% of which were seen just once. Of the sample, approximately 2.9% is held by the ten largest clones.

The sample originates from a study of early T cells in non-severe SARS-CoV-2 infection (dated by TCRdb to about 2021). Background on the whole study: TCR sequencing used bulk RNA from unsorted whole blood, so alpha and beta chains could not be paired. The study at large found these results: Matching against VDJdb was skewed toward anti-spike CD8 responses, likely underestimated virus-specific expansions, and missed private and CD4 specificities.

Per the germline V gene, SGHDN is the CDR1 and FVKESK is the CDR2. From its cysteine to its phenylalanine, the CDR3 spans 13 amino acids. Here the CDR3 DNA is all that survives: 39 bases in frame from base 1. Trimming at the junction amounts to 0 bases on V and 8 bases on J, and the germline ends lie 9 bases apart. Set within a cohort of healthcare workers in London, UK, this nested case-control study involved weekly PCR testing of nasopharyngeal swabs along with blood sampling. Healthcare workers were enrolled in the week of the UK lockdown, from 23 to 31 March 2020, and were followed every week for up to about 15 weeks.

This receptor was obtained from an adult who was a healthcare worker with PCR-confirmed SARS-CoV-2 infection or an uninfected control (not recorded which). This chain joins TRBV14 to TRBJ2-3; too little of a D gene remains to name it. Sequenced sample: whole blood. The CDR3 protein is CASSQEVGSTQYF. DNA sequence: TGTGCCAGCAGCCAAGAGGTGGGAAGTACGCAGTATTTT. The reference TRBV14 and TRBJ2-3 proteins fill in what lies around the CDR3, so the full variable domain reads EAGVTQFPSHSVIEKGQTVTLRCDPISGHDNLYWYRRVMGKEIKFLLHFVKESKQDESGMPNNRFLAERTGGTYSTLKVQPAELEDSGVYFCASSQEVGSTQYFGPGTRLTVL.